This is a list of T cell receptor beta chains from one sample in a study of T cell repertoires in cytomegalovirus infection. A single record per CDR3 protein comes from TCRdb applying MiXCR to the reads. The sample includes approximately 250,000 distinct CDR3 sequences, 6.5% seen only once; the top ten take around 6.5%. Specimen: PBMCs. The receptors were gathered from a human donor in good health (CMV status not recorded). Some clones in this sample may be carry-over from other donors' samples. Each CDR3 is given with its conserved first and last residue. The order of the fields is V gene, J gene, D gene, clone size, CDR3 DNA, CDR3 protein. A D gene is named only where the DNA matches it firmly. Size values are once, few and many counts, or a class for expanded clones, and some rows have none.

TRBV20-1	TRBJ2-7	NA	many	TGCAGTGCTAGTCGGGGGGCCCAGGACGAGCAGTACTTC	CSASRGAQDEQYF
TRBV7-2	TRBJ2-1	NA	many	TGTGCCAGCAGCTTTAATGGGGGGGAGCAGTTCTTC	CASSFNGGEQFF
TRBV20-1	TRBJ2-7	TRBD1	many	TGCAGTGCTCGCAGACAGGGGCTCCTAGACGAGCAGTACTTC	CSARRQGLLDEQYF
TRBV5-1	TRBJ2-7	NA	many	TGCGCCAGCAGCTTACAGCCGGACAGCGAGCAGTACTTC	CASSLQPDSEQYF
TRBV27	TRBJ2-5	NA	many	TGTGCCAGCAGTCCCTCCTCGTCGGGCCAGGGGACCCAGTACTTC	CASSPSSSGQGTQYF
TRBV7-2	TRBJ1-1	NA	many	TGTGCCAGCAAGCGGGGGGCTGGGAACACTGAAGCTTTCTTT	CASKRGAGNTEAFF
TRBV11-3	TRBJ2-3	NA	many	TGTGCCAGCAGCCATCAGGGGTACGGCACAGATACGCAGTATTTT	CASSHQGYGTDTQYF
TRBV2	TRBJ1-2	NA	many	TGTGCCAGCCTTACCGGTCCACAGGGCGAAGGCTACACCTTC	CASLTGPQGEGYTF
TRBV19	TRBJ1-1	NA	few	TGTGCCAGTACCCGCTTCAGGGGCGGGAACACTGAAGCTTTCTTT	CASTRFRGGNTEAFF
TRBV6-2/TRBV6-3	TRBJ2-1	NA	many	TGTGCCACCGCGGGGGCTCCGGGGCCAGGCAATGAGCAGTTCTTC	CATAGAPGPGNEQFF
TRBV2	TRBJ1-6	TRBD1	many	TGTGCCAGCAGTGAAGCGGGACAGGGGATCGGATCACCCCTCCACTTT	CASSEAGQGIGSPLHF
TRBV28	TRBJ2-2	NA	NA	TGTGCCAGCAGTTTACTAAAAAGGCACCGGGGAGCTGTTTTT	CASSLLKRHRGAVF
TRBV4-2	TRBJ2-1	NA	few	TGTGCCAGCAGCCAAGATAGAGGAACGGAGCAGTTCTTC	CASSQDRGTEQFF
TRBV6-9	TRBJ2-5	NA	many	TGTGCCAGCAGTTTAGGGCAGAAACAAGAGACCCAGTACTTC	CASSLGQKQETQYF
TRBV9	TRBJ1-4	NA	NA	TGTGCCAGCTGCGAGGGACCTTTTAATGAAAAACTGTTTTTT	CASCEGPFNEKLFF
TRBV5-1	TRBJ2-4	NA	many	TGCGCCAGCAGCTTGGACCCGGACGGTAACAGGTACTTC	CASSLDPDGNRYF
TRBV2	TRBJ1-1	NA	NA	TGTGCCAGCCCAAGGGCGAACACTGAAGCTTTCTTT	CASPRANTEAFF
TRBV2	TRBJ1-6	NA	many	TGTGCCAGCAGTGATGTGGGACCGCTAGCTCACTTT	CASSDVGPLAHF
TRBV11-2	TRBJ1-4	NA	many	TGTGCCAGCAGCTACGGGACCGGAGCAACTAATGAAAAACTGTTTTTT	CASSYGTGATNEKLFF
TRBV7-2	TRBJ1-2	NA	NA	TGTGCCAAGAGCTTGGCTCGGCAGGGAGGCGGCTACACCTTC	CAKSLARQGGGYTF